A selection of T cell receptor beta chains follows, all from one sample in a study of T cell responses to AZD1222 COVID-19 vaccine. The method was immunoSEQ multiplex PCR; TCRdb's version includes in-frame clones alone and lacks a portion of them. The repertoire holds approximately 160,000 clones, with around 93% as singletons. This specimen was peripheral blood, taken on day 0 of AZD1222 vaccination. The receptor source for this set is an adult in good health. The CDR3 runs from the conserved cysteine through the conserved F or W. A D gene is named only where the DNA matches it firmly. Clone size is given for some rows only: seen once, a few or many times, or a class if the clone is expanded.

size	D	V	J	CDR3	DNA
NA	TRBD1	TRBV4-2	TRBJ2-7	CASSQERDSSYEQYF	TGTGCCAGCAGCCAAGAGAGGGACAGCTCCTACGAGCAGTACTTC
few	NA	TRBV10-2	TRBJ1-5	CASSERTANQPQHF	TGCGCCAGCAGTGAAAGGACAGCCAATCAGCCCCAGCATTTT
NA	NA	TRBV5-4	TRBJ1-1	CASSFDRIMNTEAFF	TGTGCCAGCAGCTTTGACAGGATCATGAACACTGAAGCTTTCTTT
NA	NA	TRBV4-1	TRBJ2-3	CASSQGRGSVGVDTQYF	TGCGCCAGCAGCCAAGGCCGGGGCTCCGTTGGTGTAGATACGCAGTATTTT
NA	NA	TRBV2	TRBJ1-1	CASTRDGVNTEAFF	TGTGCCAGCACCAGGGATGGAGTGAACACTGAAGCTTTCTTT
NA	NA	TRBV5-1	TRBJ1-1	CASSLRQDTEAFF	TGCGCCAGCAGCTTGAGGCAGGACACTGAAGCTTTCTTT
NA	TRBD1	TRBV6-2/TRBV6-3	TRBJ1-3	CASSSMTGKIGGNTIYF	TGTGCCAGCAGTTCCATGACAGGGAAGATTGGTGGAAACACCATATATTTT
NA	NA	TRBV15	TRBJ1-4	CATSRGQIDNEKLFF	TGTGCCACCAGCAGAGGACAGATAGATAATGAAAAACTGTTTTTT
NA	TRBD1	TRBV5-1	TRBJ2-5	CASSPTINRGSETQYF	TGCGCCAGCAGCCCGACCATAAACAGGGGTTCGGAGACCCAGTACTTC
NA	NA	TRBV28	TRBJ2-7	CASRPPNGRGRLNEQYF	TGTGCCAGCAGACCTCCTAATGGGAGGGGGCGGTTGAACGAGCAGTACTTC
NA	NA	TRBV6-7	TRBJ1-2	CASSYSALGGGYGYTF	TGTGCCAGCAGTTACTCAGCCTTGGGAGGGGGCTATGGCTACACCTTC
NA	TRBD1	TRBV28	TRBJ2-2	CASSQQGAPNTGELFF	TGTGCCAGCAGCCAACAGGGGGCCCCGAACACCGGGGAGCTGTTTTTT
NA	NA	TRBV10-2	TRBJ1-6	CASSESGPSSYNSPLHF	TGCGCCAGCAGTGAATCGGGCCCAAGCTCCTATAATTCACCCCTCCACTTT
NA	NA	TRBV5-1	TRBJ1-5	CASSFGVSNQPQHF	TGCGCCAGCAGCTTTGGGGTTAGCAATCAGCCCCAGCATTTT
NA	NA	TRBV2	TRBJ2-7	CASSPPGDRKYF	TGTGCCAGCAGTCCGCCGGGGGACCGGAAGTACTTC
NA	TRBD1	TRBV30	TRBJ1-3	CAWSETGKGNTIYF	TGTGCCTGGAGTGAGACAGGGAAAGGAAACACCATATATTTT
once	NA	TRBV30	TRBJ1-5	CAWSPGALNQPQHF	TGTGCCTGGTCACCCGGAGCCCTCAATCAGCCCCAGCATTTT
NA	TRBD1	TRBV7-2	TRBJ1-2	CASSPRDRGGYGYTF	TGTGCCAGCAGCCCTCGGGACAGGGGCGGATATGGCTACACCTTC
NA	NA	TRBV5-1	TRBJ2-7	CASSLEWGGGYEQYF	TGCGCCAGCAGCTTGGAGTGGGGAGGGGGCTACGAGCAGTACTTC
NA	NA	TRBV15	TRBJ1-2	CATSRDARGYGYTF	TGTGCCACCAGCAGAGATGCCAGGGGATATGGCTACACCTTC
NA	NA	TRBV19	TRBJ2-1	CASSIPPGSYNEQFF	TGTGCCAGTAGTATACCACCAGGGTCCTACAATGAGCAGTTCTTC
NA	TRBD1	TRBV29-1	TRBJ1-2	CSVPSQGVNGYTF	TGCAGCGTTCCTTCCCAGGGGGTAAATGGCTACACCTTC
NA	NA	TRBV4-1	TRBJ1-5	CASSLIPPEPQHF	TGCGCCAGCAGCCTTATTCCGCCGGAGCCCCAGCATTTT
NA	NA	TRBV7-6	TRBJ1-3	CASSLAFGYSGNTIYF	TGTGCCAGCAGCTTAGCGTTCGGGTACTCTGGAAACACCATATATTTT
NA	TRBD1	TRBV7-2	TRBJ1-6	CASSSWDRRSASPLHF	TGTGCCAGCAGCTCGTGGGACAGACGGTCGGCTTCACCCCTCCACTTT
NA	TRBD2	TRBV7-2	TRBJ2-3	CASSVSGTSTDTQYF	TGTGCCAGCAGCGTTAGCGGGACGAGCACAGATACGCAGTATTTT
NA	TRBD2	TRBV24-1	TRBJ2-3	CATSDPASGSGLTDTQYF	TGTGCCACCAGTGACCCTGCCAGCGGGAGTGGGCTAACAGATACGCAGTATTTT
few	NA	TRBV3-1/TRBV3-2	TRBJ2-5	CASSQAFLVETQYF	TGTGCCAGCAGCCAAGCATTCCTGGTAGAGACCCAGTACTTC
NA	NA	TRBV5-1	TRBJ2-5	CASSLAEQTQYF	TGCGCCAGCAGCTTGGCCGAGCAGACTCAGTACTTC
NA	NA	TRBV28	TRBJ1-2	CASGINEPYGYTF	TGTGCCAGCGGTATTAACGAGCCCTATGGCTACACCTTC
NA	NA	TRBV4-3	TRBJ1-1	CASSQDSGPDTEAFF	TGCGCCAGCAGCCAAGATTCAGGGCCCGACACTGAAGCTTTCTTT
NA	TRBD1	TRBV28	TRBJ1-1	CASSPSRDRVEAFF	TGTGCCAGCAGTCCGTCCCGGGACAGGGTTGAAGCTTTCTTT
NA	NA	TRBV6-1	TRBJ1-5	CASSEGGERKPQHF	TGTGCCAGCAGTGAGGGGGGGGAAAGGAAGCCCCAGCATTTT
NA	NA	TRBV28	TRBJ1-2	CASSPNYGYTF	TGTGCCAGCAGCCCAAACTATGGCTACACCTTC
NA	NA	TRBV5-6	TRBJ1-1	CASSLVGRTEAFF	TGTGCCAGCAGCTTGGTTGGGCGGACTGAAGCTTTCTTT
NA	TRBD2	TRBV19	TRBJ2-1	CASSMPPAGSRNEQFF	TGTGCCAGTAGTATGCCCCCAGCGGGAAGCCGAAATGAGCAGTTCTTC
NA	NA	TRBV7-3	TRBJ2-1	CASSLTMGDMRYNEQFF	TGTGCCAGCAGCTTAACAATGGGGGACATGAGGTACAATGAGCAGTTCTTC
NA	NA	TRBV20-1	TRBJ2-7	CSASSVHYEQYF	TGCAGTGCTAGTTCAGTCCACTACGAGCAGTACTTC
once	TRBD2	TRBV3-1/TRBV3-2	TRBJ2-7	CASSPRTSGRGASYEQYF	TGTGCCAGCAGCCCGCGGACTAGCGGGAGAGGTGCCTCCTACGAGCAGTACTTC
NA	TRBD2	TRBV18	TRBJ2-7	CASSPTSGSYEQYF	TGTGCCAGCTCTCCGACTAGCGGTTCCTACGAGCAGTACTTC
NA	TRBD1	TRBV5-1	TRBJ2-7	CASSPAVTGVEQYF	TGCGCCAGCAGCCCCGCGGTGACAGGGGTCGAGCAGTACTTC
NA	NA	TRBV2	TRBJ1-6	CANLQTLNSPLHF	TGTGCCAACCTACAGACGCTGAATTCACCCCTCCACTTT
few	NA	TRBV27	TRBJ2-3	CASSEGVPDTQYF	TGTGCCAGCAGTGAGGGAGTTCCAGATACGCAGTATTTT
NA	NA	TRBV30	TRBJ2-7	CAWSRVGVRREQYF	TGTGCCTGGAGCCGGGTGGGGGTGCGTCGCGAGCAGTACTTC
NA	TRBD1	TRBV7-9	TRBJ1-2	CASSPTGQVGWGYTF	TGTGCCAGCAGCCCGACGGGACAGGTGGGCTGGGGCTACACCTTC
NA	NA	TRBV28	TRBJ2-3	CASQKRAGAGGFTDTQYF	TGTGCCAGCCAAAAGAGGGCTGGTGCAGGCGGATTCACAGATACGCAGTATTTT
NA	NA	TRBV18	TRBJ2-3	CASSPGGGDTQYF	TGTGCCAGCTCACCCGGAGGCGGGGATACGCAGTATTTT
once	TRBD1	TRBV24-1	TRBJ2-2	CATAPGTGDTGELFF	TGTGCCACCGCCCCCGGGACAGGGGATACCGGGGAGCTGTTTTTT
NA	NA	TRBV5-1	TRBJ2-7	CASSSPQGTEQYF	TGCGCCAGCAGCTCCCCACAGGGTACCGAGCAGTACTTC
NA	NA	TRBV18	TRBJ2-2	CASSPKGGRDTGELFF	TGTGCCAGCTCACCAAAGGGGGGCCGGGACACCGGGGAGCTGTTTTTT
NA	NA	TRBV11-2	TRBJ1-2	CASSSLGARGYTF	TGTGCCAGCAGCTCTCTGGGGGCGCGAGGCTACACCTTC
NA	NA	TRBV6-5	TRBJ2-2	CASSLGFPMELFF	TGTGCCAGCAGTTTGGGCTTCCCAATGGAGCTGTTTTTT
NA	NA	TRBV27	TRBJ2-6	CASSRMWQSGANVLTF	TGTGCCAGCAGTCGTATGTGGCAGTCTGGGGCCAACGTCCTGACTTTC
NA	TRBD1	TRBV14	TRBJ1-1	CASSQSQGANTEAFF	TGTGCCAGCAGCCAAAGCCAGGGGGCAAACACTGAAGCTTTCTTT
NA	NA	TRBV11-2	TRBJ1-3	CASSLRTSGNTIYF	TGTGCCAGCAGCTTACGAACCTCTGGAAACACCATATATTTT
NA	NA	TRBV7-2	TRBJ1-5	CASSSLGTAANQPQHF	TGTGCCAGCAGCTCCTTGGGCACCGCTGCTAATCAGCCCCAGCATTTT
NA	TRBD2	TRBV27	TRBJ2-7	CASSLRSGAGAHEQYF	TGTGCCAGCAGTTTACGCTCTGGGGCGGGAGCCCACGAGCAGTACTTC